This passage covers 27 T cell receptor beta chains from one sample sequenced in a study of neoadjuvant anti-PD-1 for oral cavity cancer. Profiled with immunoSEQ multiplex PCR; TCRdb holds only in-frame clones, not every one. The data show tens of thousands of clones, with 65% to 80% seen just once and 2.5% to 3% held by the top ten. Sample: PBMCs, taken before nivolumab (anti-PD-1) treatment. All receptors come from a person between 40 and 79 years old with oral cavity squamous cell carcinoma.

This chain uses TRBV9 with TRBJ2-7; D might be TRBD1 (5 bases). The CDR3 length is 15 residues. Germline V gene sequence: CDR1 SGDLS, CDR2 YYNGEE. Between the trimmed V and J ends, which lost 5 bases and 0 bases, there was a span of 15 bases. CDR3 protein: CASSEQATASYEQYF. As DNA, the CDR3 is TGTGCCAGCAGTGAACAGGCCACCGCCTCCTACGAGCAGTACTTC.

A few counts support this clone. The chain links TRBV18 to TRBJ2-2; perhaps TRBD1 as D (5 bases). The V gene lost 4 bases and the J gene lost 6 bases, with 15 bases spanning the gap. This CDR3 is built from 15 residues. Germline CDR1 KGHSH, CDR2 LQKENI. The CDR3 here is CASSQQQGFPGELFF. As DNA, the CDR3 is TGTGCCAGCTCACAACAGCAGGGTTTTCCCGGGGAGCTGTTTTTT.

V is TRBV28 and J is TRBJ2-2; no firm D call. V was shortened by 4 bases and J by 1 base, with 7 bases between the two germline ends. Germline-derived CDR1 and CDR2 are MDHEN and SYDVKM. The length of the CDR3 is 14 residues. DNA of the CDR3: TGTGCCAGCAGTTGGCGGCAGAACACCGGGGAGCTGTTTTTT. It specifies CASSWRQNTGELFF. Looking up the rest from reference TRBV28 and TRBJ2-2 gives the full variable domain: DVKVTQSSRYLVKRTGEKVFLECVQDMDHENMFWYRQDPGLGLRLIYFSYDVKMKEKGDIPEGYSVSREKKERFSLILESASTNQTSMYLCASSWRQNTGELFFGEGSRLTVL.

V and J are TRBV7-8 and TRBJ2-7, with D uncertain. The CDR3 extends over 14 amino acids. The germline gives CDR1 SGHVS, CDR2 FQNEAQ. Trimming cost V 1 base and J 2 bases, with 9 bases left between them. The CDR3 DNA reads as TGTGCCAGCAGCTTAGGGCAGCCCCCCTACGAGCAGTACTTC. Protein product: CASSLGQPPYEQYF.

The V gene is TRBV11-2, the J gene TRBJ2-3; weak D call: TRBD2 (5 bases). The germline CDR1 and CDR2 sequences are SGHAT and FQNNGV. This CDR3 region has 16 residues. Trimming shortened V by 5 bases and J by 0 bases, and 15 bases separated the two germline ends. In nucleotides, the CDR3 is TGTGCCAGCAGCCCGGAGGTCGGCGGGAGCACAGATACGCAGTATTTT. Translating it yields CASSPEVGGSTDTQYF.

This rearrangement joins TRBV18 to TRBJ1-1; maybe TRBD1 (5 bases). Germline CDR1 is KGHSH and CDR2 is LQKENI. The CDR3 is 15 residues long. Trimming removed 1 base from V and 5 bases from J, with 14 bases in between. The CDR3 nucleotides are TGTGCCAGCTCACCACGGGCAGGGCTGGAGACTGAAGCTTTCTTT. This encodes CASSPRAGLETEAFF. Together with reference TRBV18 and TRBJ1-1, the CDR3 gives the full variable domain: NAGVMQNPRHLVRRRGQEARLRCSPMKGHSHVYWYRQLPEEGLKFMVYLQKENIIDESGMPKERFSAEFPKEGPSILRIQQVVRGDSAAYFCASSPRAGLETEAFFGQGTRLTVV.

CDR3 residues: CASRGSGGSSYNEQFF. DNA for the CDR3: TGTGCCAGCAGAGGTAGCGGGGGCTCCTCCTACAATGAGCAGTTCTTC. V gene TRBV2 combines with J gene TRBJ2-1; 9 bases agree with TRBD2. Germline assignment: CDR1 SNHLY and CDR2 FYNNEI. This CDR3 has 16 residues. With 6 bases clipped from V and 0 bases from J, the junction kept 6 bases outside the gene matches.

The chain links TRBV7-2 to TRBJ1-4; no clear D gene. The CDR3 consists of 14 residues. Deletions cut 4 bases from V and 2 bases from J, with 8 bases between. Per germline, CDR1 SGHTA and CDR2 FQGNSA. The CDR3 region has the DNA TGTGCCAGCAGCTCCAGAGGGACTAATGAAAAACTGTTTTTT. Protein: CASSSRGTNEKLFF.

The chain couples TRBV11-2 to TRBJ1-6, with D possibly TRBD1 on 6 matching bases. The CDR3 sequence is 15 residues long. Germline assignment: CDR1 SGHAT and CDR2 FQNNGV. Trimming removed 5 bases from V and 7 bases from J, with 15 bases in between. CDR3 bases: TGTGCCAGCAGCGCTAGGACAGTTGGGAATTCACCCCTCCACTTT. Residues: CASSARTVGNSPLHF.

The rearrangement links TRBV11-2 to TRBJ2-3; no clear D. The CDR3 runs 11 residues. Trimming stripped 5 bases from V and 2 bases from J, with 2 bases between. Germline V gene sequence: CDR1 SGHAT, CDR2 FQNNGV. CDR3 coding DNA: TGTGCCAGCAGCCACACAGATACGCAGTATTTT. Amino acid sequence: CASSHTDTQYF.

This rearrangement joins TRBV19 to TRBJ2-6, with 7 bases aligning to TRBD1. CDR1 is LNHDA and CDR2 is SQIVND in the germline V gene (reference sequence). The CDR3 loop spans 16 amino acids. J was trimmed by 4 bases and V by 5 bases; bases with no gene match: 8. The CDR3 sequence is CASSSQGEYGANVLTF. The CDR3 DNA sequence: TGTGCCAGTAGTTCTCAGGGGGAATACGGGGCCAACGTCCTGACTTTC.

The V gene is TRBV27, the J gene TRBJ1-1; D is unresolved. V was trimmed by 2 bases and J by 3 bases, leaving 13 bases between them. CDR3 length equals 15 residues. The V gene's germline CDR1 is MNHEY and CDR2 SMNVEV (reference sequence). As DNA, the CDR3 is TGTGCCAGCAGTTTACTTTGGGGAAGGGACACTGAAGCTTTCTTT. Translation gives CASSLLWGRDTEAFF.

The rearrangement uses TRBV21-1 and TRBJ2-3; the table assigns TRBD2, which was not confirmed against the DNA. TRBV21-1 is shown as a pseudogene. The CDR3 contains 18 residues. CDR3 DNA: TGTGCCAGCAGCCTCACTAGCGGGAGAGCTCCTAGCACAGATACGCAGTATTTT. Protein sequence: CASSLTSGRAPSTDTQYF.

V gene TRBV5-8 combines with J gene TRBJ1-5, with D maybe TRBD1 (5 bases). V lost 2 bases and J lost 2, with 14 bases in between. CDR1 SGHTS and CDR2 YDEGEE come from the germline V gene. The CDR3 has 16 amino acids. CDR3 protein: CASSFDSSRGNQPQHF. CDR3 sequence (DNA): TGTGCCAGCAGCTTCGACAGTAGTAGGGGCAATCAGCCCCAGCATTTT.

The V gene is TRBV6-6, the J gene TRBJ1-4; TRBD1 might be the D (6 bases). V was shortened by 6 bases and J by 5 bases, with 10 bases between the two germline ends. Germline CDR1 reads MNHNY; CDR2 reads SVGAGI (reference sequence). The CDR3 is 13 amino acids. CDR3: CASRNDRNEKLFF. The CDR3 DNA reads as TGTGCCAGCAGGAACGACAGGAATGAAAAACTGTTTTTT.

The rearrangement uses TRBV29-1 and TRBJ2-1; possibly TRBD2 for D (7 bases). The germline V gene has CDR1 SQVTM and CDR2 ANQGSEA. The V end lost 8 bases, the J end lost 4 bases, and 15 bases lay between the germline ends. This CDR3 region has 13 residues. The chain's CDR3 is CSLGEGVYNEQFF. CDR3 coding DNA: TGCAGCCTGGGGGAGGGGGTATACAATGAGCAGTTCTTC.

The chain employs TRBV5-1 and TRBJ2-1, with TRBD1 identical over 7 bases. Looked up from germline, CDR1 is SGHRS and CDR2 is YFSETQ. The ends lost 2 bases at V and 10 bases at J; junction bases unmatched: 6. The CDR3 runs 13 residues. CDR3 DNA: TGCGCCAGCAGCTTATACAGGGGCAGAGAGCAGTTCTTC. Its protein product is CASSLYRGREQFF.

V usage is TRBV6-1 and J usage is TRBJ1-5, with TRBD1 matching 10 bases. The V gene's germline CDR1 is MNHNS and CDR2 SASEGT. Trimming removed 4 bases from V and 1 base from J; junction bases left unmatched: 1. The CDR3 runs 15 residues. CDR3 nucleotides: TGTGCCAGCAGTGGGACAGGGGGGAGCAATCAGCCCCAGCATTTT. The encoded protein is CASSGTGGSNQPQHF.

The sample holds one count of this clone. The CDR3 loop is CASSSPGPVNLRYTF. In nucleotides, the CDR3 is TGTGCCAGCAGCTCGCCCGGACCCGTTAATCTCCGCTACACCTTC. This chain uses TRBV27 with TRBJ1-2; D is ambiguous. Germline-derived CDR1 and CDR2 are MNHEY and SMNVEV (reference sequence). The V end lost 6 bases, the J end lost 9 bases, and 23 bases lay between the germline ends. This CDR3 contains 15 residues.

CDR3 region: CASSRTGGSYEQYF. Written as DNA, the CDR3 is TGTGCCAGCTCCCGGACAGGCGGCTCCTACGAGCAGTACTTC. This chain connects TRBV5-4 to TRBJ2-7, with 7 bases aligning to TRBD1. Germline trimming cut 7 bases from V and 0 bases from J; bases unmatched to any gene: 7. This CDR3 has 14 residues. CDR1 is SGHNT, CDR2 YYREEE, per germline (reference sequence).

The chain uses TRBV2 and TRBJ1-5; 10 positions agree with TRBD1. Germline CDR1 and CDR2: SNHLY and FYNNEI. This CDR3 has 15 amino acids. The J segment lost 6 bases and the V segment lost 3 bases, leaving 5 bases of the junction unmatched. CDR3 sequence: CASSEGQGWGQPQHF. CDR3 DNA sequence: TGTGCCAGCAGTGAGGGACAGGGGTGGGGTCAGCCCCAGCATTTT.

The table lists this clone with a few counts. The CDR3 reads CAGGGVTSGNTIYF. CDR3 nucleotide sequence: TGTGCCGGGGGAGGAGTTACCTCTGGAAACACCATATATTTT. The chain couples TRBV6-1 to TRBJ1-3; the D gene is possibly TRBD1 (5 bases). This CDR3 spans 14 amino acids. Germline CDR1 is MNHNS and CDR2 is SASEGT. V lost 11 bases and J lost 0, with 14 bases in between.

The chain joins TRBV4-1 to TRBJ2-3; 10 positions agree with TRBD2. The CDR3 runs to 19 residues. Per the germline V gene, CDR1 is MGHRA and CDR2 is YSYEKL. Unmatched junction bases numbered 10, after V lost 0 bases and J lost 1 base. This CDR3 is CASSQDNQLAGHRTDTQYF. DNA of the CDR3: TGCGCCAGCAGCCAAGATAATCAACTAGCGGGGCACCGCACAGATACGCAGTATTTT.

J is TRBJ2-7 and V is TRBV7-2; D is perhaps TRBD1 or TRBD2 (6 bases each). This CDR3 has 14 amino acids. Trimming removed 1 base from V and 2 bases from J, with 9 bases in between. CDR1 is SGHTA and CDR2 is FQGNSA in the germline V gene. The CDR3 loop is CASSLDGGPYEQYF. CDR3 bases: TGTGCCAGCAGCTTAGATGGGGGGCCCTACGAGCAGTACTTC.

The count of this clone is one. This chain joins TRBV19 and TRBJ2-1, with D unresolved. This CDR3 has 15 residues. Germline CDR1 LNHDA, CDR2 SQIVND (reference sequence). V was shortened by 6 bases and J by 5 bases, with 17 bases between the two germline ends. Here the CDR3 reads CASSPRGGWNNEQFF. For the CDR3, the DNA is TGTGCCAGTAGCCCTCGAGGTGGATGGAACAATGAGCAGTTCTTC. Using reference TRBV19 and TRBJ2-1 for the parts outside the CDR3, the full variable domain is DGGITQSPKYLFRKEGQNVTLSCEQNLNHDAMYWYRQDPGQGLRLIYYSQIVNDFQKGDIAEGYSVSREKKESFPLTVTSAQKNPTAFYLCASSPRGGWNNEQFFGPGTRLTVL.

The chain joins TRBV7-6 to TRBJ1-1; D may be TRBD1 (5 bases). The CDR3 is made up of 15 amino acids. Germline assignment: CDR1 SGHVS and CDR2 FNYEAQ. Trimming shortened V by 5 bases and J by 1 base, and 14 bases separated the two germline ends. The CDR3 DNA reads TGTGCCAGCAGCCCCCAAGGGACGGGGAACACTGAAGCTTTCTTT. Translation gives CASSPQGTGNTEAFF.

CDR3 sequence reads: CASSQEEGKAYNSPLHF. The CDR3 DNA reads TGTGCCAGCAGCCAAGAAGAGGGGAAGGCCTATAATTCACCCCTCCACTTT. V is TRBV14 and J is TRBJ1-6, with D perhaps matching TRBD1 (5 bases). The germline gives CDR1 SGHDN, CDR2 FVKESK. Trimming cost V 0 bases and J 2 bases, with 11 bases left between them. There are 17 residues in the CDR3.